The sequence of this TCR beta chain was determined in a study of CD8 T cells in Susac syndrome. Regarding the study as a whole: A relatively small number of individuals underwent TCR sequencing and HLA analysis.

The CDR3 is made up of 17 amino acids. The ends lost 3 bases at V and 4 bases at J; junction bases unmatched: 6. Per the germline V gene, CDR1 is SGHVS and CDR2 is FQNEAQ. Random-hexamer reverse transcription was applied to about 0.45 to 1 ug RNA. Multiplex PCR with immunoSEQ amplified the TCR beta CDR3 across 54 Vbeta and 13 Jbeta. In TCRdb, the immunoSEQ multiplex PCR reads were re-called with MiXCR into one record per CDR3 protein. The data show more than 110,000 distinct CDR3 sequences, with approximately 95% seen just once and roughly 0.27% held by the top ten. In the case of this clonotype: Its antigen remains unidentified.

This receptor was obtained from a human donor in good health. The sequencing input was CD8+ T cells from PBMCs. The genes are TRBV7-8 and TRBJ2-3; 14 positions match TRBD2. The chain's CDR3 is CASSFAGLAGVADTQYF. The CDR3 DNA follows: TGTGCCAGCAGCTTCGCGGGACTAGCGGGAGTTGCAGATACGCAGTATTTT.